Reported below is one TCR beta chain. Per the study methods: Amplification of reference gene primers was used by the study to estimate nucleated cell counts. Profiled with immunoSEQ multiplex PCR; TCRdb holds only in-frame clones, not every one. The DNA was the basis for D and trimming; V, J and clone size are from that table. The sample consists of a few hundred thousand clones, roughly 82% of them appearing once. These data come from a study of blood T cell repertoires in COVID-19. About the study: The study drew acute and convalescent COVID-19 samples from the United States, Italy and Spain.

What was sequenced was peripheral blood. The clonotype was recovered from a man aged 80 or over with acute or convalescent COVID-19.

CDR3 bases: TGTGCCAGCATTGGCCCGGGGAGAGCTTTCTTT. Protein sequence: CASIGPGRAFF. V and J are TRBV28 and TRBJ1-1; D gene uncertain. The CDR3 is 11 residues long. Germline assignment: CDR1 MDHEN and CDR2 SYDVKM. The V and J ends lost 7 bases and 10 bases respectively, with 13 bases between them.